One sample yielded the 4 T cell receptor beta chains listed below, sequenced in a study of shared clonotypes between healthy human individuals. Method: immunoSEQ multiplex PCR; TCRdb's copy keeps in-frame clones and lacks some. Seen here are about 2,500,000 clones, over 85% observed once, and the top ten hold more than 0.12%. Sequenced input: naive CD4+ T cells sorted from blood. The subset here: CD45RA+ positively selected. The receptors shown here come from a young man in good health.

The chain uses TRBV7-2 and TRBJ1-6; D gene uncertain. The V and J ends lost 0 bases and 14 bases respectively, with 11 bases between them. Germline CDR1 reads SGHTA; CDR2 reads FQGNSA. This CDR3 comprises 13 residues. The CDR3 spells CASSLAGPRTLHF. CDR3 DNA: TGTGCCAGCAGCTTAGCCGGACCTAGGACCCTCCACTTT.

The chain employs TRBV19 and TRBJ2-2, with 7 bases aligning to TRBD1. The CDR3 extends over 15 amino acids. Germline V gene sequence: CDR1 LNHDA, CDR2 SQIVND (reference sequence). Trimming removed 3 bases from V and 6 bases from J; junction bases left unmatched: 7. Here the CDR3 reads CASSIDRVLSGELFF. The CDR3, as DNA: TGTGCCAGTAGTATCGACAGGGTATTATCCGGGGAGCTGTTTTTT. Based on the CDR3 plus reference TRBV19 and TRBJ2-2, the full variable domain is DGGITQSPKYLFRKEGQNVTLSCEQNLNHDAMYWYRQDPGQGLRLIYYSQIVNDFQKGDIAEGYSVSREKKESFPLTVTSAQKNPTAFYLCASSIDRVLSGELFFGEGSRLTVL.

The genes are TRBV2 and TRBJ2-5; 11 positions match TRBD2. The J call may be wrong; the DNA end is better matched by TRBJ2-7. The length of the CDR3 is 14 residues. Germline CDR1 and CDR2: SNHLY and FYNNEI. The CDR3 spells CASSETSGSNEQYF. CDR3 in DNA: TGTGCCAGCAGCGAAACTAGCGGGAGCAACGAGCAGTACTTC.

The rearrangement joins TRBV11-1 to TRBJ1-2; TRBD1 matches 7 bases. With V trimmed by 5 bases and J by 2 bases, 5 bases remained unmatched. This CDR3 is built from 14 residues. Germline V CDR1 and CDR2: SGHAT, FQDESV (reference sequence). The CDR3 spells CASSPRQGNYGYTF. CDR3 coding DNA: TGTGCCAGCAGCCCCCGACAGGGAAACTATGGCTACACCTTC.